The text below deals with one T cell receptor (beta chain). The entry originates in a study of shared clonotypes between healthy human individuals. Data came from immunoSEQ multiplex PCR; TCRdb stores just in-frame clones and leaves some out. Of millions of clones in the sample, around nine tenths are singletons; the top ten hold around 0.15%. The CDR3 is 16 amino acids. Trimming removed 5 bases from V and 2 bases from J, with 17 bases in between. Germline loops: CDR1 SGHTA, CDR2 FQGNSA. The V and J genes are TRBV7-2 and TRBJ2-3; a weak D match, TRBD2 (6 bases). The receptor was derived from a man younger than 30 in good health. The sample was naive CD4+ T cells sorted from blood. Subset reported: CD45RA+ positively selected. CDR3 nucleotides: TGTGCCAGCAGCATAACTGCGGGACTCAACACAGATACGCAGTATTTT. Translating gives CASSITAGLNTDTQYF.